This T cell receptor (beta chain) stems from a study of T cell repertoires in ileal Crohn's disease. The study, taken as a whole, reports: Compared with CD4 T cells, sorted CD8 cells carried more expanded clones.

Worth noting for this clone: Its antigen is unidentified.

Libraries were prepared by immunoSEQ multiplex PCR; TCRdb keeps only in-frame clonotypes and omits some of them. The sample includes around 5,000 clones, roughly 85% of them seen just once. With V trimmed by 5 bases and J by 2 bases, 6 bases remained unmatched. Germline V gene lookup returns CDR1 SGHTA and CDR2 FQGNSA. This CDR3 comprises 14 residues. This receptor was taken from an adult with Crohn's disease. The chain couples TRBV7-2 to TRBJ2-7, with 7 bases lining up with TRBD2. The sequenced material came from ileal tissue. The CDR3 spells CASSPLAGAYEQYF. The CDR3 DNA reads as TGTGCCAGCAGCCCTTTAGCGGGCGCCTACGAGCAGTACTTC.